This TCR beta chain was identified during a study of Ad26.COV2.S vaccination and SARS-CoV-2 variants. Overall study: Enrolled in COV1001, the donor was in the Ad26.COV2.S trial arm, which received the vaccine.

Treatment reported: some 20 received Ad26.COV2.S at low or high dose, single or two shots; roughly 5 received placebo; per-sample allocation not given. The samples date from day 63 after the first vaccine or placebo injection. The V gene lost 1 base and the J gene lost 2 bases, with 13 bases spanning the gap. The CDR3 consists of 16 residues. The germline V gene encodes CDR1 SEHNR and CDR2 FQNEAQ (reference sequence). The data were produced by immunoSEQ multiplex PCR, yet TCRdb's version contains in-frame clones alone and is incomplete. The sample holds hundreds of thousands of clones, approximately 92% seen once.

The source is a person between 18 and 65 years old who received the Ad26.COV2.S COVID-19 vaccine or a placebo. Source: peripheral blood, taken in a trial of Ad26.COV2.S vaccine versus placebo. The chain employs TRBV7-9 and TRBJ2-3; D remains unclear. CDR3 nucleotides: TGTGCCAGCAGCTTAGTTGTAACCGCCCTCACAGATACGCAGTATTTT. This codes for CASSLVVTALTDTQYF.